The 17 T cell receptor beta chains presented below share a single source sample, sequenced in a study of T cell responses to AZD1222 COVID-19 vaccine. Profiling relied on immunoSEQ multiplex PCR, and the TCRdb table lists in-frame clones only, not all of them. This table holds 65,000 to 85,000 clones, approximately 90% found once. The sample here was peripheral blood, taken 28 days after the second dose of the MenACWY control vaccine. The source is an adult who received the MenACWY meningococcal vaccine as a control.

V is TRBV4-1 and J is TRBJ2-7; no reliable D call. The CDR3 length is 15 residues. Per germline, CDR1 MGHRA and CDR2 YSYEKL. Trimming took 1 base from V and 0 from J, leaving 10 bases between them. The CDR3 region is CASSQVHESSYEQYF. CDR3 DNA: TGCGCCAGCAGCCAAGTACACGAAAGCTCCTACGAGCAGTACTTC.

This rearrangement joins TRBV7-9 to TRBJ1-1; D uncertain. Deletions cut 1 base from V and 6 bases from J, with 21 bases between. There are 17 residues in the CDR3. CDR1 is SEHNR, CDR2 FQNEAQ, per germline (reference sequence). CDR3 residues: CASSLGGTAGRRAEAFF. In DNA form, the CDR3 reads TGTGCCAGCAGCTTAGGTGGAACGGCGGGAAGGCGAGCTGAAGCTTTCTTT.

CDR3 loop: CATSRDDGRVYGTGAFF. The CDR3 region has the DNA TGTGCCACCAGCAGAGATGATGGCAGGGTATATGGGACGGGAGCTTTCTTT. The chain recombines TRBV15 with TRBJ1-1, with D possibly TRBD1 on 5 matching bases. The CDR3 is 17 amino acids. Trimming took off 0 bases at V and 10 bases at J, with 24 bases between the two ends. Per the germline V gene, CDR1 is LNHNV and CDR2 is YYDKDF (reference sequence).

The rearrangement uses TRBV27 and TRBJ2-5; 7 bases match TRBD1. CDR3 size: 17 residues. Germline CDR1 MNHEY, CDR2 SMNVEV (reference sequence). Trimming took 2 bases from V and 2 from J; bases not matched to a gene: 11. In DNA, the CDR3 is TGTGCCAGCAGTTTAAGCGTGGGACAGCTTGAACAAGAGACCCAGTACTTC. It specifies CASSLSVGQLEQETQYF.

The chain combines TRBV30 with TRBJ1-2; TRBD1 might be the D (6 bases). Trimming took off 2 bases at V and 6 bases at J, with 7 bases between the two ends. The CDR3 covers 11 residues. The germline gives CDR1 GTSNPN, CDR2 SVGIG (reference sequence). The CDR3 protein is CAWSTGNGYTF. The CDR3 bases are TGTGCCTGGAGTACAGGGAATGGCTACACCTTC. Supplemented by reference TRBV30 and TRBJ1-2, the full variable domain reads SQTIHQWPATLVQPVGSPLSLECTVEGTSNPNLYWYRQAAGRGLQLLFYSVGIGQISSEVPQNLSASRPQDRQFILSSKKLLLSDSGFYLCAWSTGNGYTFGSGTRLTVV.

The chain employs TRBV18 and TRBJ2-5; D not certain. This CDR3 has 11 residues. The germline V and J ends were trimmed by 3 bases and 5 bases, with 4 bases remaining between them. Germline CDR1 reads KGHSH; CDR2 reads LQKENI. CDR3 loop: CASSPGETQYF. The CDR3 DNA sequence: TGTGCCAGCTCACCGGGGGAGACCCAGTACTTC.

The DNA of the CDR3 is TGTGCCAGCAGCCACAGGGACAGGAACACTGAAGCTTTCTTT. Translation gives CASSHRDRNTEAFF. V is TRBV14 and J is TRBJ1-1; 7 bases fit TRBD1. V shed 3 bases and J 1 base; nucleotides not matched to a gene: 2. The CDR3 runs 14 residues. Germline values: CDR1 SGHDN, CDR2 FVKESK.

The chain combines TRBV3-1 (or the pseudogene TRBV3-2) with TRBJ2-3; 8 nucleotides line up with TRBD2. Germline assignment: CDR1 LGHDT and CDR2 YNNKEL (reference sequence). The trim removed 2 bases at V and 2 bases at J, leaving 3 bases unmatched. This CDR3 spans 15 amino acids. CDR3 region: CASSQRGGSTDTQYF. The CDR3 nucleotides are TGTGCCAGCAGCCAACGGGGGGGCTCCACAGATACGCAGTATTTT.

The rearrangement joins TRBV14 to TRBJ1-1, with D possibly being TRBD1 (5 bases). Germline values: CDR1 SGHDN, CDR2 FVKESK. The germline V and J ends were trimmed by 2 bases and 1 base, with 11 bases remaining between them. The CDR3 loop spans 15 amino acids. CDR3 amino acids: CASSQRVGGNTEAFF. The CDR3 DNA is TGTGCCAGCAGCCAACGGGTCGGGGGGAACACTGAAGCTTTCTTT.

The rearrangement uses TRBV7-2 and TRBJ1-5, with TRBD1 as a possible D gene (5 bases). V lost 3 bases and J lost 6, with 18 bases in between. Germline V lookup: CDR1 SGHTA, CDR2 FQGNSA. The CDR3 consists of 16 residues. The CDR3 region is CASSFRAGYDGQPQHF. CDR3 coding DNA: TGTGCCAGCAGCTTTCGAGCAGGGTACGACGGTCAGCCCCAGCATTTT.

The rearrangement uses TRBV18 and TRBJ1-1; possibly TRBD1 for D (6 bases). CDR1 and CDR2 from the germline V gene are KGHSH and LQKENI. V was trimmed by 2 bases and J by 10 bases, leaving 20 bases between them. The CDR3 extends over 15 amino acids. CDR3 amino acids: CASSPEQGRGTTAFF. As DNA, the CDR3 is TGTGCCAGCTCACCAGAACAGGGTCGAGGTACGACAGCTTTCTTT.

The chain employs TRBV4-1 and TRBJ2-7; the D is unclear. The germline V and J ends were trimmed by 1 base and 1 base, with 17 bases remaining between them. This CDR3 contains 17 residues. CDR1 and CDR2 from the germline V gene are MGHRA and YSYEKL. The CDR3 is CASSQVSVDLGSYEQYF. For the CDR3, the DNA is TGCGCCAGCAGCCAAGTTTCAGTAGACTTGGGGTCCTACGAGCAGTACTTC.

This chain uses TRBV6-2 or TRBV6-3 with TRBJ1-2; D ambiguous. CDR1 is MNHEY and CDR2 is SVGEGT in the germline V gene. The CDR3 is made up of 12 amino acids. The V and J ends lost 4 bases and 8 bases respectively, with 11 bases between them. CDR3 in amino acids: CASSSGFYGYTF. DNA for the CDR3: TGTGCCAGCAGTTCCGGCTTTTACGGCTACACCTTC.

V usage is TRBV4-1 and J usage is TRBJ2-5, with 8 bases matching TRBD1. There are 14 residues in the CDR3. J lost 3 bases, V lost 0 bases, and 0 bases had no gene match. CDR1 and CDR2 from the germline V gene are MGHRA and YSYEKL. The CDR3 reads CASSQEGQEETQYF. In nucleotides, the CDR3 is TGCGCCAGCAGCCAAGAGGGACAGGAAGAGACCCAGTACTTC.

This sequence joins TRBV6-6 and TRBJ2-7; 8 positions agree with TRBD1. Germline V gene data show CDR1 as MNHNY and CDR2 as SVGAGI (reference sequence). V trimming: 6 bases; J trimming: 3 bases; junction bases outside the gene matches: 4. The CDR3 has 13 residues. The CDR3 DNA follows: TGTGCCAGCAGGGACAGGGTCGGCTACGAGCAGTACTTC. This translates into CASRDRVGYEQYF.

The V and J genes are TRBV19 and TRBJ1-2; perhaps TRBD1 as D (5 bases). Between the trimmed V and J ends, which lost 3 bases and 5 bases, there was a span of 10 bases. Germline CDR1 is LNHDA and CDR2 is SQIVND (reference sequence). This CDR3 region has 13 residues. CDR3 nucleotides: TGTGCCAGTAGTATTTTAGGGGAATATGGCTACACCTTC. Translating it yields CASSILGEYGYTF. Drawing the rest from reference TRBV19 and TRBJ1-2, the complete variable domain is DGGITQSPKYLFRKEGQNVTLSCEQNLNHDAMYWYRQDPGQGLRLIYYSQIVNDFQKGDIAEGYSVSREKKESFPLTVTSAQKNPTAFYLCASSILGEYGYTFGSGTRLTVV.

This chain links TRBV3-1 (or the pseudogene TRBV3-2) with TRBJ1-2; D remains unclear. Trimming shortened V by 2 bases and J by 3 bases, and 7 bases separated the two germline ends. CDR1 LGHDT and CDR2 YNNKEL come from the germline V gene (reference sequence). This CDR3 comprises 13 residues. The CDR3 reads CASSQTVDYGYTF. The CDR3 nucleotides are TGTGCCAGCAGCCAAACAGTAGACTATGGCTACACCTTC.